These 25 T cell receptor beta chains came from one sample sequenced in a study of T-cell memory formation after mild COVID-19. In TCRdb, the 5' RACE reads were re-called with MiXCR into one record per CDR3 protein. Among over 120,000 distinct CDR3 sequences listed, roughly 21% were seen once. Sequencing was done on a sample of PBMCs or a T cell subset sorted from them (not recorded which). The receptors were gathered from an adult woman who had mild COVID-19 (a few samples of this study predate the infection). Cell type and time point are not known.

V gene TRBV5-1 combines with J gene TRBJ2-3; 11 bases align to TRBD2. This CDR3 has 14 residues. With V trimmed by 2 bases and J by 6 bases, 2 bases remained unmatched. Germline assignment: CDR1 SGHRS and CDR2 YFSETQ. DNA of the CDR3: TGCGCCAGCAGCTTAGGGACTAGCGGTGATACGCAGTATTTT. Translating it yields CASSLGTSGDTQYF.

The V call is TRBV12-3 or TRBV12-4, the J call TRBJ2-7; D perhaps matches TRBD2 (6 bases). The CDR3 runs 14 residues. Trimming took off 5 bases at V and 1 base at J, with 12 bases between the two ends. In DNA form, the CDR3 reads TGTGCCAGCAGTACTAGTAGCGGATCCTACGAGCAGTACTTC. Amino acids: CASSTSSGSYEQYF.

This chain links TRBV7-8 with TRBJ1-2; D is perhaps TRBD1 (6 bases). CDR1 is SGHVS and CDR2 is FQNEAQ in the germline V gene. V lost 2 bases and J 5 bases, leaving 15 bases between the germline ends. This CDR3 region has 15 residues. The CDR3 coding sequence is TGTGCCAGCAGCTTACCCGATACAGGGACGTATGGCTACACCTTC. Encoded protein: CASSLPDTGTYGYTF.

The CDR3 DNA reads as TGTGCCAGCAGCTTAGTAGGTATGGACAATGAGCAGTTCTTC. It codes for CASSLVGMDNEQFF. The gene calls are TRBV7-6 and TRBJ2-1; D gene ambiguous. Germline V gene sequence: CDR1 SGHVS, CDR2 FNYEAQ. The CDR3 length is 14 residues. V was shortened by 1 base and J by 5 bases, with 9 bases between the two germline ends.

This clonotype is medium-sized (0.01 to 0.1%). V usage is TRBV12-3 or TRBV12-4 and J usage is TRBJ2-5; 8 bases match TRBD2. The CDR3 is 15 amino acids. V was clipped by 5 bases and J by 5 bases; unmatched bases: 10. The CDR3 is CASSPRAGVGETQYF. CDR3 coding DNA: TGTGCCAGCAGTCCCCGAGCGGGAGTGGGGGAGACCCAGTACTTC.

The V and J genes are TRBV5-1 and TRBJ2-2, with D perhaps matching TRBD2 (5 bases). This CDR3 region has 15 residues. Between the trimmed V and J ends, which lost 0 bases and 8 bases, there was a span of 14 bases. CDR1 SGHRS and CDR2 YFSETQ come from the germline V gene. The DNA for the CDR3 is TGCGCCAGCAGCTTGGAGGCGGGTCTTACGGGGGAGCTGTTTTTT. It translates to CASSLEAGLTGELFF.

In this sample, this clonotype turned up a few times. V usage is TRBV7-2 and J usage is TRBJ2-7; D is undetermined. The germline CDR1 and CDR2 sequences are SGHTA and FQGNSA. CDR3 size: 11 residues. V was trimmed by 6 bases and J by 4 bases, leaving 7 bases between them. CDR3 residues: CASRLLYEQYF. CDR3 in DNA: TGTGCCAGCAGACTCTTGTACGAGCAGTACTTC.

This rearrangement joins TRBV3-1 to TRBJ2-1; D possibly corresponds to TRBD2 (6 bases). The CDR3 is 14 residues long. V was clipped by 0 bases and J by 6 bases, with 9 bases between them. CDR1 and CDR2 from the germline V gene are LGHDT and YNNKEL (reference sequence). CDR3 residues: CASSQDLGGNEQFF. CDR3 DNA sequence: TGTGCCAGCAGCCAAGATTTGGGGGGCAATGAGCAGTTCTTC.

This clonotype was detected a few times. The CDR3 is CASKSGTGGPEAFF. The DNA for the CDR3 is TGTGCCAGCAAATCCGGGACAGGGGGCCCTGAAGCTTTCTTT. The rearrangement links TRBV3-1 to TRBJ1-1, with 12 bases identical to TRBD1. V was clipped by 7 bases and J by 6 bases; unmatched bases: 6. Per the germline V gene, CDR1 is LGHDT and CDR2 is YNNKEL (reference sequence). The CDR3 consists of 14 residues.

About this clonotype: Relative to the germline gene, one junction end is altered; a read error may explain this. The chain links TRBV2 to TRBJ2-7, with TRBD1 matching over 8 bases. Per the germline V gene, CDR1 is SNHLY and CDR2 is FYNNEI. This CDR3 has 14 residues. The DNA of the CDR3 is TGTGCCAGCGGTGACCGGGACAGGCCTTACGAGCAGTACTTC. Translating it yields CASGDRDRPYEQYF. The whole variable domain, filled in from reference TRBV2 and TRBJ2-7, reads EPEVTQTPSHQVTQMGQEVILRCVPISNHLYFYWYRQILGQKVEFLVSFYNNEISEKSEIFDDQFSVERPDGSNFTLKIRSTKLEDSAMYFCASGDRDRPYEQYFGPGTRLTVT.

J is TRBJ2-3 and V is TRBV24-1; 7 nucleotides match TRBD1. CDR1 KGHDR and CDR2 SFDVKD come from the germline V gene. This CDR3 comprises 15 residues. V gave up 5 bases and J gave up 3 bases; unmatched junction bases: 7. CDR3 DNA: TGTGCCACCAGTGTCACAGGGGTGGGGACAGATACGCAGTATTTT. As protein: CATSVTGVGTDTQYF.

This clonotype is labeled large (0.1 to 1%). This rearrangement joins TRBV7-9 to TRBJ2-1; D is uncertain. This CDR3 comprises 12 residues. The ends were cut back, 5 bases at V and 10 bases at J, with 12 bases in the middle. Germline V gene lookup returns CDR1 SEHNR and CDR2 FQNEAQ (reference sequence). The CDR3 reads CASSLLGAEQFF. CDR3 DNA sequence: TGTGCCAGCAGCCTCCTAGGAGCCGAGCAGTTCTTC.

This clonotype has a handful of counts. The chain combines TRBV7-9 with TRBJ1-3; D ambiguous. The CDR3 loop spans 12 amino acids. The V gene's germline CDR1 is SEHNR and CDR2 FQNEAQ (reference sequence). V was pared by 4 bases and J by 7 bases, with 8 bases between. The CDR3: CASSYSGNTIYF. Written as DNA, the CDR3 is TGTGCCAGCAGCTACTCCGGCAACACCATATATTTT.

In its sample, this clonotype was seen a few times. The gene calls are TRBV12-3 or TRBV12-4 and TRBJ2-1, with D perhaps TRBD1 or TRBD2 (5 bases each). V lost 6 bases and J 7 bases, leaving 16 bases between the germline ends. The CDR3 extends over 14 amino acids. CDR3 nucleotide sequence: TGTGCCAGCAGAAAGACGTCGGGGCTAAATGAGCAGTTCTTC. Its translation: CASRKTSGLNEQFF.

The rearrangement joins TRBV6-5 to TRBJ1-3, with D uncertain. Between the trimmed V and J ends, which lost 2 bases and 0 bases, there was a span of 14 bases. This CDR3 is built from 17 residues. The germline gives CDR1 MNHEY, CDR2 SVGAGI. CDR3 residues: CASSYPGPGTSGNTIYF. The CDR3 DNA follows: TGTGCCAGCAGTTACCCGGGCCCGGGAACCTCTGGAAACACCATATATTTT.

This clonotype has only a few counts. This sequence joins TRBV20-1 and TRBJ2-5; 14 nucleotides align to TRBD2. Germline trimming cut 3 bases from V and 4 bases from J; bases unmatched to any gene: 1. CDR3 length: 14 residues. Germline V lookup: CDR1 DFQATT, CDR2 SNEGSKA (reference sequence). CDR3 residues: CSARGLAGAETQYF. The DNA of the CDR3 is TGCAGTGCTAGGGGACTAGCGGGAGCAGAGACCCAGTACTTC.

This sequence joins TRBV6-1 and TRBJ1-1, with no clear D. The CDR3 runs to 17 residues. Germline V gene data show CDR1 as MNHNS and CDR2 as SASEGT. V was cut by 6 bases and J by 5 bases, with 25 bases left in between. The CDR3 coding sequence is TGTGCCAGCAGCCCCCTTGCGGGAACATCTCGGGAAACTGAAGCTTTCTTT. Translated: CASSPLAGTSRETEAFF.

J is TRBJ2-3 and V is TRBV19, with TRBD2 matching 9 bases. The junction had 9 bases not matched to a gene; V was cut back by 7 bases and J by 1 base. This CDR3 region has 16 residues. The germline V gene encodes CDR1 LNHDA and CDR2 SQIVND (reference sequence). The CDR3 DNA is TGTGCCAGTAAAGGGATTAGCGGGAGCCGCACAGATACGCAGTATTTT. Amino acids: CASKGISGSRTDTQYF.

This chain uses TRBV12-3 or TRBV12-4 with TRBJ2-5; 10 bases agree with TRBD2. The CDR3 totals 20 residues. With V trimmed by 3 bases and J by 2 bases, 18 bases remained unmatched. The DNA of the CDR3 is TGTGCCAGCAGTTTTGGTGCCGCTAGCGGGAGAAGGAGGTTTCAAGAGACCCAGTACTTC. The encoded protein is CASSFGAASGRRRFQETQYF.

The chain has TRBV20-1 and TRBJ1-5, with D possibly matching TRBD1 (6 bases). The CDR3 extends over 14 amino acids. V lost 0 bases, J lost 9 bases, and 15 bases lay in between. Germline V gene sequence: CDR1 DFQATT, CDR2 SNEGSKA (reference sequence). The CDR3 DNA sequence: TGCAGTGCTAGAGATCACAGGGCCCCCCTGCCCCAGCATTTT. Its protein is CSARDHRAPLPQHF.

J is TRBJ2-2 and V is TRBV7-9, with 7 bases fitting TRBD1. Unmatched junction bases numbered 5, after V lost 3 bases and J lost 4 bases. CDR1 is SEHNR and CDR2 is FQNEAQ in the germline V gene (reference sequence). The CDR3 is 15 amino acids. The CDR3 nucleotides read TGTGCCAGCAGCTTGAACAGGGGTGGCACCGGGGAGCTGTTTTTT. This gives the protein CASSLNRGGTGELFF. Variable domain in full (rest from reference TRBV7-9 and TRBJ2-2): DTGVSQNPRHKITKRGQNVTFRCDPISEHNRLYWYRQTLGQGPEFLTYFQNEAQLEKSRLLSDRFSAERPKGSFSTLEIQRTEQGDSAMYLCASSLNRGGTGELFFGEGSRLTVL.

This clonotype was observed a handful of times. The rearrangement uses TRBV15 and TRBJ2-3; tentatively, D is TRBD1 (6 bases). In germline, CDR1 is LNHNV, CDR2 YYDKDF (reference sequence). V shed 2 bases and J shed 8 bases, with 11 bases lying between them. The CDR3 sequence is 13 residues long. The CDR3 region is CATSRRQQGTQYF. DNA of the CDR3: TGTGCCACCAGCAGACGGCAACAGGGTACGCAGTATTTT.

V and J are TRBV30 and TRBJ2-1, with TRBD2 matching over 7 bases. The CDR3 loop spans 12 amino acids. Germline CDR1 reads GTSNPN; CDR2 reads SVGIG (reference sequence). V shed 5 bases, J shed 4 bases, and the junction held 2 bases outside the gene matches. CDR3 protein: CAWDGGYNEQFF. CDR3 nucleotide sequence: TGTGCCTGGGACGGGGGGTACAATGAGCAGTTCTTC.

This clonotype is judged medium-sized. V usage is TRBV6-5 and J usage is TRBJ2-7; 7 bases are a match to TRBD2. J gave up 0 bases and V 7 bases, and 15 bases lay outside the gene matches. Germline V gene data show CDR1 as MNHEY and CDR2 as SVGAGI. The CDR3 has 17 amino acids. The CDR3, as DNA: TGTGCCAGCACTCGACTAGCCCGGCCCCCAAGCTCCTACGAGCAGTACTTC. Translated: CASTRLARPPSSYEQYF.

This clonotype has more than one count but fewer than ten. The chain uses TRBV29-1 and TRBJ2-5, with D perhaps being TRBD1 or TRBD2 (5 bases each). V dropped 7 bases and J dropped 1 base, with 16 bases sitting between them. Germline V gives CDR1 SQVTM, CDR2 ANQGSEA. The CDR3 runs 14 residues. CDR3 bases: TGCAGCGGCGCTAGTAAGGGGACCCAAGAGACCCAGTACTTC. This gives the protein CSGASKGTQETQYF.